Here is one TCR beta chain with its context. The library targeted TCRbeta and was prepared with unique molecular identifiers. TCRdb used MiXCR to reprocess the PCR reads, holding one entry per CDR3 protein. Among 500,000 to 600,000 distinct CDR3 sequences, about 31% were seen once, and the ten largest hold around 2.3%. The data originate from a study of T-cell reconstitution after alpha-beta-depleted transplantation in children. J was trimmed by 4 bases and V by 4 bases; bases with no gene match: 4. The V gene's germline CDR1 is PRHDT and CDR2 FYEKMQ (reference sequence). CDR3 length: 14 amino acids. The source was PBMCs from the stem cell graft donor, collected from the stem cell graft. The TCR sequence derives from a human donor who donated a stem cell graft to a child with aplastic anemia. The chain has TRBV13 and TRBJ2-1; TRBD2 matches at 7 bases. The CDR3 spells CASSSGLRYNEQFF. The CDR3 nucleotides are TGTGCCAGCAGCTCGGGACTAAGATACAATGAGCAGTTCTTC.